This TCR beta chain derives from a study of cytomegalovirus exposure and HLA in healthy donors. Study-level results: Sequencing probably produced one cluster of sequence variants that were highly shared. With later analysis, a missense DCLRE1C variant became linked to TCR beta V- and J-gene trimming. As a later analysis showed, several of the most significant clusters appeared to be linked to common viral pathogens. Presence/absence analyses took donor sequencing depth as roughly uniform.

The PCR made use of 60 Vbeta and 13 Jbeta primers. The table came from immunoSEQ multiplex PCR; TCRdb's copy has only in-frame clones and leaves some out. The data contain about 110,000 clones, around four fifths of them seen just once; the ten biggest clones take up 8.5% to 10%. Concerning this clone itself: Its target is unknown.

There are 16 residues in the CDR3. Germline V lookup: CDR1 KGHSH, CDR2 LQKENI. V was pared by 2 bases and J by 2 bases, with 6 bases of the junction left unmatched. Sequencing was done on a sample of PBMCs. The chain recombines TRBV18 with TRBJ1-2; 9 bases are a match to TRBD1. The clonotype was recovered from a woman aged 40 to 55 in good health and CMV-seropositive. The CDR3 is CASSPKTGGVNYGYTF. CDR3 nucleotide sequence: TGTGCCAGCTCACCAAAAACAGGGGGCGTGAACTATGGCTACACCTTC.